The present entry profiles one T cell receptor beta chain with its context. The antigen is unknown. The record originates from a study of blood T cells in healthy people across ages. This CDR3 contains 13 residues. CDR1 and CDR2 from the germline V gene are SEHNR and FQNEAQ (reference sequence). Study-wide results and limits: Both higher diversity and more naive CD4+ cells marked long-lived donors when set against aged donors. Strongly correlated with naive T cell percentage was TCR beta diversity.

Every donor provided around 9.5 milliliters of peripheral blood. A J-beta primer mix and a sample-barcoded 5' primer were used in a second PCR of about 6 to 12 cycles. CDR3-containing paired-end reads numbered at least 2.5 million in each sample. TCRdb redid the calling of the 5' RACE reads with MiXCR, one entry per CDR3 protein. The table lists about 1 million distinct CDR3 sequences, 35% to 50% of them singletons, with over 15% in the top ten. This TCR derives from a woman aged 55-75 years in good health. This chain connects TRBV7-9 to TRBJ2-7; D might be TRBD1 (6 bases). The J call could be wrong; TRBJ2-4 is a better fit for the DNA end. The material sequenced was blood. The CDR3, as DNA: TGTGCCAGCAGCTTAGACAGGGCAGACATTCAGTACTTC. Its protein product is CASSLDRADIQYF.